The 21 T cell receptor beta chains given below trace back to one sample, sequenced in a study of regulatory T cells in long-lasting Graves disease. Arm-PCR with iRepertoire HTBI primers amplified the CDR3 regions for these TCR beta libraries. TCRdb re-derived calls from the multiplex PCR reads in MiXCR, one entry per CDR3 protein. This repertoire shows around 320,000 distinct CDR3 sequences, approximately 15% found once; its top ten account for 25% to 30%. Time point here: newly diagnosed GD, antithyroid drugs for less than 3 months. RNA from PBMCs was the source of the TCR library. This sample also appeared in a second study, on T cells in Graves' hyperthyroidism and ophthalmopathy.

Sequencing was performed on peripheral blood mononuclear cells (PBMCs), taken at new diagnosis, from a patient treated with antithyroid drugs. The receptors shown here come from a man between 40 and 49 years old with Graves disease.

The chain is built from TRBV20-1 and TRBJ1-2; D is possibly TRBD1 (5 bases). This CDR3 contains 12 residues. Trimming removed 5 bases at V and 2 bases at J, with 9 bases between. Per germline, CDR1 DFQATT and CDR2 SNEGSKA (reference sequence). The chain's CDR3 is CSAGGGNYGYTF. The CDR3 DNA reads as TGCAGTGCTGGGGGGGGAAACTATGGCTACACCTTC.

This clonotype was recorded at least ten times. This chain joins TRBV6-2 or TRBV6-3 and TRBJ1-4; D possibly corresponds to TRBD1 (5 bases). Deletions cut 5 bases from V and 8 bases from J, with 15 bases between. This CDR3 spans 14 amino acids. The germline gives CDR1 MNHEY, CDR2 SVGEGT. For the CDR3, the DNA is TGTGCCAGCAGTGAAGCTGGGGGATGGGAAAAACTGTTTTTT. This translates into CASSEAGGWEKLFF.

As to this clonotype: A read error may be the cause here, since a much bigger clone is one base away. J is TRBJ2-1 and V is TRBV5-1; D might be TRBD1 (5 bases). The V gene's germline CDR1 is SGHRS and CDR2 YFSETQ. The CDR3 extends over 14 amino acids. CDR3 amino acids: CVSSSRQLDNEQFF. CDR3 nucleotides: TGCGTCAGCAGCTCCCGACAGCTCGACAATGAGCAGTTCTTC.

The chain has TRBV7-8 and TRBJ2-5, with 7 bases matching TRBD2. The CDR3 spans 14 residues. Germline V gene data show CDR1 as SGHVS and CDR2 as FQNEAQ. V lost 6 bases to trimming and J lost 2 bases; unmatched junction nucleotides: 6. The CDR3 coding sequence is TGTGCCAGCAGGACCCCTAGCGGACAAGAGACCCAGTACTTC. Amino acid sequence: CASRTPSGQETQYF. Complete variable domain (other parts from reference TRBV7-8 and TRBJ2-5): GAGVSQSPRYKVAKRGQDVALRCDPISGHVSLFWYQQALGQGPEFLTYFQNEAQLDKSGLPSDRFFAERPEGSVSTLKIQRTQQEDSAVYLCASRTPSGQETQYFGPGTRLLVL.

This clonotype was found many times. The V call is TRBV2, the J call TRBJ1-1; 10 nucleotides align to TRBD1. Germline-derived CDR1 and CDR2 are SNHLY and FYNNEI. J gave up 0 bases and V 7 bases, and 8 bases lay outside the gene matches. The CDR3 runs to 16 residues. The CDR3 DNA reads as TGTGCCAGCAAGCCCCGGGACAGGGGATTGAACACTGAAGCTTTCTTT. Translation: CASKPRDRGLNTEAFF.

This clonotype was seen at least ten times. CDR3 sequence reads: CSVDNTGDAGRNQPQHF. DNA of the CDR3: TGCAGTGTTGATAACACAGGGGATGCGGGGCGCAATCAGCCCCAGCATTTT. The genes are TRBV20-1 and TRBJ1-5; TRBD1 aligns across 7 bases. Germline V gene data show CDR1 as DFQATT and CDR2 as SNEGSKA (reference sequence). The CDR3 is made up of 17 amino acids. V shed 7 bases and J 2 bases; nucleotides not matched to a gene: 17.

In this sample, this clonotype turned up a few times. A read error is possible here, since a much larger clone lies one base away. The DNA of the CDR3 is TGTGCCAGCAGAACGGCAGGGGTTGGTCAGCCCCAGCATTTT. This translates into CASRTAGVGQPQHF. The chain uses TRBV6-4 and TRBJ1-5; tentatively, D is TRBD1 (6 bases). With 6 bases removed from V and 6 bases from J, the gap between germline ends came to 15 bases. Germline V gene sequence: CDR1 MRHNA, CDR2 SNTAGT. The CDR3 sequence is 14 residues long.

This chain connects TRBV7-9 to TRBJ2-7; weak D call: TRBD2 (6 bases). CDR1 is SEHNR, CDR2 FQNEAQ, per germline (reference sequence). V lost 0 bases and J 2 bases, leaving 14 bases between the germline ends. This CDR3 comprises 16 residues. The CDR3 loop reads CASSLAFGGQAYEQYF. The CDR3 nucleotides read TGTGCCAGCAGCTTAGCATTCGGAGGGCAAGCCTACGAGCAGTACTTC.

The chain is built from TRBV25-1 and TRBJ2-3; TRBD1 might be the D (6 bases). Trimming removed 2 bases from V and 7 bases from J, with 13 bases in between. The germline CDR1 and CDR2 sequences are MGHDK and SYGVNS. The CDR3 contains 14 residues. CDR3 amino acids: CASSEMDSQNTQYF. CDR3 DNA: TGTGCCAGCAGTGAAATGGACAGCCAGAATACGCAGTATTTT.

This clonotype appeared many times. This chain connects TRBV7-2 to TRBJ2-5; 7 bases are shared with TRBD1. Trimming cost V 4 bases and J 5 bases; bases outside gene matches: 10. The CDR3 spans 15 residues. The germline gives CDR1 SGHTA, CDR2 FQGNSA. CDR3 region: CASSSNGIQGETQYF. The CDR3 DNA reads as TGTGCCAGCAGCTCTAACGGGATACAGGGGGAGACCCAGTACTTC.

There are many counts of this clonotype. This chain links TRBV18 with TRBJ2-5, with D possibly being TRBD2 (6 bases). Germline values: CDR1 KGHSH, CDR2 LQKENI. Trimming removed 5 bases at V and 0 bases at J, with 10 bases between. The CDR3 loop spans 14 amino acids. This CDR3 reads CASSGGLYQETQYF. The DNA for the CDR3 is TGTGCCAGCTCAGGGGGGTTGTACCAAGAGACCCAGTACTTC. Full variable domain (remainder filled in from reference TRBV18 and TRBJ2-5): NAGVMQNPRHLVRRRGQEARLRCSPMKGHSHVYWYRQLPEEGLKFMVYLQKENIIDESGMPKERFSAEFPKEGPSILRIQQVVRGDSAAYFCASSGGLYQETQYFGPGTRLLVL.

This clonotype was counted only a few times. The rearrangement uses TRBV10-3 and TRBJ2-5; 11 nucleotides agree with TRBD2. Germline CDR1 is ENHRY and CDR2 is SYGVKD. With 5 bases clipped from V and 2 bases from J, the junction kept 4 bases outside the gene matches. The CDR3 spans 15 residues. DNA of the CDR3: TGTGCCATCAGTAGGGGACTAGCGGCACAAGAGACCCAGTACTTC. This codes for CAISRGLAAQETQYF.

This rearrangement joins TRBV2 to TRBJ2-1; TRBD1 aligns across 7 bases. CDR1 is SNHLY, CDR2 FYNNEI, per germline. The J segment lost 5 bases and the V segment lost 5 bases, leaving 6 bases of the junction unmatched. The CDR3 spans 14 residues. The CDR3 loop reads CASSPIDRDNEQFF. For the CDR3, the DNA is TGTGCCAGCAGTCCCATTGACAGGGACAATGAGCAGTTCTTC.

Comments on this clonotype: The final CDR3 position lacks the conserved phenylalanine or tryptophan, pointing to a likely read error. The chain combines TRBV27 with TRBJ1-5, with D perhaps matching TRBD1 (6 bases). Trimming took off 8 bases at V and 2 bases at J, with 19 bases between the two ends. Germline-derived CDR1 and CDR2 are MNHEY and SMNVEV (reference sequence). The CDR3 has 16 amino acids. The CDR3 loop is CASATLRGLRNQPQHL. CDR3 in DNA: TGTGCCAGCGCAACTTTAAGGGGGTTGCGCAATCAGCCCCAGCATCTT.

The chain carries TRBV20-1 and TRBJ2-4; no reliable D call. The V end was cut by 2 bases, the J end by 3 bases, with 5 bases between. This CDR3 comprises 12 residues. Germline CDR1 DFQATT, CDR2 SNEGSKA (reference sequence). CDR3 sequence: CSARQDKNIQYF. The CDR3 region has the DNA TGCAGTGCTAGACAGGACAAAAACATTCAGTACTTC.

This clonotype has just a few counts. The chain has TRBV12-3 or TRBV12-4 and TRBJ2-7, with D perhaps TRBD1 (6 bases). Trimming left V 3 bases short and J 1 base short, with 10 bases between. The CDR3 sequence is 14 residues long. CDR3 sequence: CASSFLGQSYEQYF. The CDR3 nucleotides are TGTGCCAGCAGTTTTTTAGGACAGTCCTACGAGCAGTACTTC.

This clonotype was counted a few times. The chain uses TRBV6-1 and TRBJ2-2; 7 nucleotides match TRBD1. CDR1 MNHNS and CDR2 SASEGT come from the germline V gene. Trimming at V came to 0 bases and at J to 5 bases, leaving 12 bases not matched to a gene. CDR3 length equals 18 residues. The CDR3 DNA follows: TGTGCCAGCAGTGAAGCCCTTAGAGGTGCGACAGGGACCGGGGAGCTGTTTTTT. This sequence encodes CASSEALRGATGTGELFF.

This clonotype came up many times. This chain connects TRBV11-2 to TRBJ2-7, with 8 bases aligning to TRBD1. The CDR3 spans 15 residues. Germline V gene data show CDR1 as SGHAT and CDR2 as FQNNGV. V trimming: 4 bases; J trimming: 6 bases; junction bases outside the gene matches: 11. The CDR3 nucleotides read TGTGCCAGCAGCTGGATATGGACAGGGATGGGCGAGCAGTACTTC. Its protein product is CASSWIWTGMGEQYF.

The rearrangement joins TRBV12-3 or TRBV12-4 to TRBJ1-1; no firm D call. The CDR3 extends over 13 amino acids. V was clipped by 3 bases and J by 1 base, with 6 bases between them. CDR3 region: CASSFIENTEAFF. CDR3 DNA: TGTGCCAGCAGTTTTATAGAGAACACTGAAGCTTTCTTT.

This clonotype has just a few counts. V usage is TRBV25-1 and J usage is TRBJ1-1, with D possibly being TRBD1 (5 bases). The germline CDR1 and CDR2 sequences are MGHDK and SYGVNS. This CDR3 is built from 14 residues. With 2 bases removed from V and 6 bases from J, the gap between germline ends came to 13 bases. CDR3 protein: CASSEQGGLAEAFF. The CDR3 nucleotides are TGTGCCAGCAGTGAACAGGGAGGATTGGCTGAAGCTTTCTTT.

This clonotype was recorded at least ten times. The rearrangement joins TRBV7-3 to TRBJ2-3, with 15 bases aligning to TRBD2. The CDR3 extends over 17 amino acids. Trimming removed 4 bases from V and 5 bases from J; junction bases left unmatched: 7. Germline V gives CDR1 SGHTA, CDR2 FQGTGA. The CDR3 reads CASSSGLAGGPLDTQYF. CDR3 coding DNA: TGTGCCAGCAGCTCCGGACTAGCGGGGGGGCCTTTAGATACGCAGTATTTT.